These 2 T cell receptor beta chains came from one sample sequenced in a study of identical twins. One entry per CDR3 protein results from TCRdb running MiXCR on the 5' RACE reads. The sample has roughly 480,000 distinct CDR3 sequences, 20% to 30% seen once. The same data also contributed to another study, on T cells expressing NK-cell markers.

The material sequenced was CD4+ T cells sorted from blood. The receptors were sampled from a woman between 18 and 30 years old in good health.

This clonotype came up a few times. The V gene is TRBV7-9, the J gene TRBJ2-7; 7 nucleotides match TRBD1. Per germline, CDR1 SEHNR and CDR2 FQNEAQ (reference sequence). J lost 3 bases, V lost 5 bases, and 4 bases had no gene match. The CDR3 totals 13 residues. The DNA of the CDR3 is TGTGCCAGCAGCCCGGACAGGTACTACGAGCAGTACTTC. Residues: CASSPDRYYEQYF.

V usage is TRBV12-3 or TRBV12-4 and J usage is TRBJ2-1, with D possibly TRBD2 on 5 matching bases. The CDR3 has 11 amino acids. V lost 9 bases to trimming and J lost 10 bases, with 13 bases between them. DNA for the CDR3: TGTGCCAGTATGCTAGCTTCCGAGCAGTTCTTC. Translated, it gives CASMLASEQFF.